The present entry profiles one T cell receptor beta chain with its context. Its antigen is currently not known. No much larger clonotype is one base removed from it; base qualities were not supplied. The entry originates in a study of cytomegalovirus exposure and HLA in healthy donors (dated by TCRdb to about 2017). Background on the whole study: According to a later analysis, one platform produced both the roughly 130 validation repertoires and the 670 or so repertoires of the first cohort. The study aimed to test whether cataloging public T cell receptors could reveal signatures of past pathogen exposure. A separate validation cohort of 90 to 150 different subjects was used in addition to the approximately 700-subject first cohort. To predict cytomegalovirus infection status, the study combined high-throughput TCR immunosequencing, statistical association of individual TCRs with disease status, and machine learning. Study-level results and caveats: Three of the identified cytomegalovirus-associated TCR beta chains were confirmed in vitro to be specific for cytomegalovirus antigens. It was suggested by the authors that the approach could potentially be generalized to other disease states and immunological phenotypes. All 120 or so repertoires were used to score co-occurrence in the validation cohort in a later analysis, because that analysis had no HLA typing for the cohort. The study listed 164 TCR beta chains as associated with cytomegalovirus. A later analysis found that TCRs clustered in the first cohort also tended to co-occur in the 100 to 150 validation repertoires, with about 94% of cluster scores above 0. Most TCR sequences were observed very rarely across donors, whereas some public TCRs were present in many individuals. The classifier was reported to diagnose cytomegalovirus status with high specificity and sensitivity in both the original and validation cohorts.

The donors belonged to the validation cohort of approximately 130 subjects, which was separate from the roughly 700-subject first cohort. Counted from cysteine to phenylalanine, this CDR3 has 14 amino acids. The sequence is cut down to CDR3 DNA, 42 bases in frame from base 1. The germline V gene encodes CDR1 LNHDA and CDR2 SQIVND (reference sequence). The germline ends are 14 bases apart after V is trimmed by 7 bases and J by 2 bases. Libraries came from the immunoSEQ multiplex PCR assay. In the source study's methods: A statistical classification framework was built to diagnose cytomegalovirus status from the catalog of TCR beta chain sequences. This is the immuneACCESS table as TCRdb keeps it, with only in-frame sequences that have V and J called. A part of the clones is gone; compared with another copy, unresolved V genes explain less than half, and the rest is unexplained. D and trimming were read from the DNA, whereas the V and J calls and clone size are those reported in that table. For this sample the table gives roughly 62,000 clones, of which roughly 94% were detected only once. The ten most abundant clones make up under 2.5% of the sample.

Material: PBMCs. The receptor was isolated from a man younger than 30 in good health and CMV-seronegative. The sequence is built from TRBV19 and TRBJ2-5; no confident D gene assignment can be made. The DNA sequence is TGTGCCAGTAATCGCAGGTACAATCAAGAGACCCAGTACTTC. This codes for CASNRRYNQETQYF.